This T cell receptor beta chain was recovered during a study of cytomegalovirus exposure and HLA in healthy donors. About the research overall: HLA-typed donors contributed about 85 million unique TCRs, which were held in an early data release.

The PCR had 60 Vbeta and 13 Jbeta primers. TCRdb's copy holds only in-frame clones and misses some; the assay was immunoSEQ multiplex PCR. The table includes approximately 35,000 clones, over 60% detected once. A remark on this clone: What it binds is not known.

Overall study results and limits: HLA restriction was apparent for most CMV-associated TCR beta chains in a later analysis.

The CDR3 is 14 amino acids. Germline V CDR1 and CDR2: MDHEN, SYDVKM. V was clipped by 7 bases and J by 7 bases, with 14 bases between them. V is TRBV28 and J is TRBJ1-6, with D tentatively TRBD1 (6 bases). This TCR was sampled from a man aged 40-55 years in good health and CMV-seropositive. Source material: PBMCs. The CDR3 bases are TGTGCCAGCACAACACAGGGTGGAAATTCACCCCTCCACTTT. This codes for CASTTQGGNSPLHF.